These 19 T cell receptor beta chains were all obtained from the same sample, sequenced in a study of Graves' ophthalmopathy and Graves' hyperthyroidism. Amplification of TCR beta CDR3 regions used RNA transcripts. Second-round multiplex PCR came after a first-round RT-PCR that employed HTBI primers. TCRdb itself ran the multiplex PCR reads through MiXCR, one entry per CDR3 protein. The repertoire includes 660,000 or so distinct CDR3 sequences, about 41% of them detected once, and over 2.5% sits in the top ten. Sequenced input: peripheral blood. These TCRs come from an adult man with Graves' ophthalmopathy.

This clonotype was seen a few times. Written as DNA, the CDR3 is TGTGCCAGCAGCTTAAAGTTTACCTACGAGCAGTACTTC. Translation: CASSLKFTYEQYF. V and J are TRBV7-2 and TRBJ2-7; D is undetermined. The CDR3 is 13 amino acids. V dropped 2 bases and J dropped 2 bases, with 7 bases sitting between them. Germline V gene lookup returns CDR1 SGHTA and CDR2 FQGNSA. The entire variable domain, with the rest obtained from reference TRBV7-2 and TRBJ2-7, is as follows: GAGVSQSPSNKVTEKGKDVELRCDPISGHTALYWYRQSLGQGLEFLIYFQGNSAPDKSGLPSDRFSAERTGGSVSTLTIQRTQQEDSAVYLCASSLKFTYEQYFGPGTRLTVT.

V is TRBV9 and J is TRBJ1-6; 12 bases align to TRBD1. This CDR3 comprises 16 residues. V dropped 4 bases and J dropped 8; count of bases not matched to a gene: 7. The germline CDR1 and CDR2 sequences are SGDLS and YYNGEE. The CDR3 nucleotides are TGTGCCAGCAGCCCCGGGACAGGGGGCGCGGATTCACCCCTCCACTTT. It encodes CASSPGTGGADSPLHF. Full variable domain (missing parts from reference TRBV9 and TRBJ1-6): DSGVTQTPKHLITATGQRVTLRCSPRSGDLSVYWYQQSLDQGLQFLIQYYNGEERAKGNILERFSAQQFPDLHSELNLSSLELGDSALYFCASSPGTGGADSPLHFGNGTRLTVT.

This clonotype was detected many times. For the CDR3, the DNA is TGTGCCAGCTCCGTGCTCGGACTCGAGCAGTACTTC. As protein: CASSVLGLEQYF. V gene TRBV25-1 combines with J gene TRBJ2-7; perhaps TRBD2 as D (5 bases). Looked up from germline, CDR1 is MGHDK and CDR2 is SYGVNS. V was cut by 8 bases and J by 6 bases, with 14 bases left in between. The length of the CDR3 is 12 residues.

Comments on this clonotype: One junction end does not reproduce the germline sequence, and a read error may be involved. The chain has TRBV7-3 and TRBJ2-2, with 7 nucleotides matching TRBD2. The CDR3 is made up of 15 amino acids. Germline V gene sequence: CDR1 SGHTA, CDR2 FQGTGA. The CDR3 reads CTSRLKRGNTGELFF. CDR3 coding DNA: TGTACCAGCAGATTAAAGCGGGGGAACACCGGGGAGCTGTTTTTT.

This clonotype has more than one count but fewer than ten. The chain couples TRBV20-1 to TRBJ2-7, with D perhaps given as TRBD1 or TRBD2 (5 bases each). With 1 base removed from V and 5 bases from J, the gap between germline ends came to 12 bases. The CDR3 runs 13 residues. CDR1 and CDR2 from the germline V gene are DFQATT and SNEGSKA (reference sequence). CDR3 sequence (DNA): TGCAGTGCTAGAGGGGGGATTTGGGACGAGCAGTACTTC. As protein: CSARGGIWDEQYF.

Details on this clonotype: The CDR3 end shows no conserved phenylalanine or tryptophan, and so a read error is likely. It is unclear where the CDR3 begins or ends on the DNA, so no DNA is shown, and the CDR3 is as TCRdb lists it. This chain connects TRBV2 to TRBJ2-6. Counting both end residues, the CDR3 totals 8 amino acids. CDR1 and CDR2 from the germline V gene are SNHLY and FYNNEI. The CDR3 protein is CASSPWTS.

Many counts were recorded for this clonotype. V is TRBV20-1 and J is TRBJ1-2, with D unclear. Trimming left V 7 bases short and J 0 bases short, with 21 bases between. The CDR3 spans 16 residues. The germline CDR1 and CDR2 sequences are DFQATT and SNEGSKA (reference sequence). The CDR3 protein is CSVPVLGSASNYGYTF. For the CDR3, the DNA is TGCAGTGTCCCCGTCTTAGGTTCGGCATCTAACTATGGCTACACCTTC.

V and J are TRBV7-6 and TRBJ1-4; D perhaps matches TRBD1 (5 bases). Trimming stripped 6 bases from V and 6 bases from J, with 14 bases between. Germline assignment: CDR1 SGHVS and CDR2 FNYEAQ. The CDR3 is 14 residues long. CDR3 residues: CASSGDPADEKLFF. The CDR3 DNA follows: TGTGCCAGCAGTGGGGACCCGGCTGATGAAAAACTGTTTTTT.

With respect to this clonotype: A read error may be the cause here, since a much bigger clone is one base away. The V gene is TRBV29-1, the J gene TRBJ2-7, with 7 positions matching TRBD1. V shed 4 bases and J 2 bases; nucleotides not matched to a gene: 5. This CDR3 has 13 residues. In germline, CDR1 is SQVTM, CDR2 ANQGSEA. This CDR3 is CSVVPDRTYEQYF. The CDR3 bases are TGCAGCGTTGTCCCGGACAGGACCTACGAGCAGTACTTC.

CDR3 residues: CASSPPNGQGSYEQYF. The CDR3 region has the DNA TGTGCCAGCTCACCACCGAACGGACAGGGGTCCTACGAGCAGTACTTC. The V and J genes are TRBV25-1 and TRBJ2-7; TRBD1 agrees at 9 bases. This CDR3 has 16 amino acids. CDR1 and CDR2 from the germline V gene are MGHDK and SYGVNS. V lost 8 bases to trimming and J lost 1 base; unmatched junction nucleotides: 12.

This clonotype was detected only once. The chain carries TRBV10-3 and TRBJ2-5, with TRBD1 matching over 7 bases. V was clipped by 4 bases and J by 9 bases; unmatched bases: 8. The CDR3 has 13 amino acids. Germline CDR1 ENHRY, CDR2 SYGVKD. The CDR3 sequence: CAISGQGNQPQYF. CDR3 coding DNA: TGTGCCATCAGTGGACAGGGCAATCAGCCCCAGTACTTC.

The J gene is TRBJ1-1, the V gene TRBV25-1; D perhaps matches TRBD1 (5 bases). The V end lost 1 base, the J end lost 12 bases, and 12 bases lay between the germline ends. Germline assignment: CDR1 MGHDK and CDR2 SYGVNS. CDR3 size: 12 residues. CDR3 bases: TGTGCCAGCAGTGAATGGGCAGGGAGGACTTTCTTT. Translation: CASSEWAGRTFF.

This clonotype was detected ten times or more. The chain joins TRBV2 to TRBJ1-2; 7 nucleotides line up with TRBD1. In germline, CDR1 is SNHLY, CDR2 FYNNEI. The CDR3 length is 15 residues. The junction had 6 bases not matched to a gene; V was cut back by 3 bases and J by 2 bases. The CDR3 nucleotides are TGTGCCAGCAGTGACGCGTCAGGGGGGAACTATGGCTACACCTTC. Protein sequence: CASSDASGGNYGYTF.

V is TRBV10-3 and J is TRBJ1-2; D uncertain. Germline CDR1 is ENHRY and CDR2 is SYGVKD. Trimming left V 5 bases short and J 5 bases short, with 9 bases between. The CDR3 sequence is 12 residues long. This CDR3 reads CAISPDSYGYTF. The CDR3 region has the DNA TGTGCCATCAGTCCGGACTCTTATGGCTACACCTTC.

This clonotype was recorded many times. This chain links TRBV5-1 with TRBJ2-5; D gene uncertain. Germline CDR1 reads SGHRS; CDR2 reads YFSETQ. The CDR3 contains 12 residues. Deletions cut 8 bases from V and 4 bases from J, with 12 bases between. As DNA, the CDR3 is TGCGCCAGTTCGGATGGCGGAGAGACCCAGTACTTC. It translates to CASSDGGETQYF.

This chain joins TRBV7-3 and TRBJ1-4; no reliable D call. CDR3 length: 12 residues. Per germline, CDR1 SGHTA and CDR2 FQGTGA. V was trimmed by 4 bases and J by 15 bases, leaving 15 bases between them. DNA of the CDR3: TGTGCCAGCAGCTCCCAAGGGCAGCCGGTGTTTTTT. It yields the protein CASSSQGQPVFF.

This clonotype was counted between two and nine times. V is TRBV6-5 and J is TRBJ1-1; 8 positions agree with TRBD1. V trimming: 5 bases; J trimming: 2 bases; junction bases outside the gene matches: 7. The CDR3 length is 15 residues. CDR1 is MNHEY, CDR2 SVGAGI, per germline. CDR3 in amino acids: CASSPHQGANTEAFF. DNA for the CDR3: TGTGCCAGCAGTCCTCATCAGGGGGCAAACACTGAAGCTTTCTTT.

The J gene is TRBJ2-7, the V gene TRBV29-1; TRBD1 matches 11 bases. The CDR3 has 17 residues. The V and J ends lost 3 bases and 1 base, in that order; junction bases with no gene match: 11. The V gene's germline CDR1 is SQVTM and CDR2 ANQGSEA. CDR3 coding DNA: TGCAGCGTTGAGAAGGTCTCTGGGACAGGGGGGTCCTACGAGCAGTACTTC. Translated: CSVEKVSGTGGSYEQYF.

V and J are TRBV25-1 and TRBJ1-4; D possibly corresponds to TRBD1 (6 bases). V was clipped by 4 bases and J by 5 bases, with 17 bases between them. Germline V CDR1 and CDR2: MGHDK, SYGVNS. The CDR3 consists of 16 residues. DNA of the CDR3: TGTGCCAGCAGTGTAACGGGACAATTCGTGAATGAAAAACTGTTTTTT. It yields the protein CASSVTGQFVNEKLFF.